The 11 T cell receptor beta chains below were found in one sample sequenced in a study of blood T cells in healthy people across ages. Alongside a J-beta primer mix, a sample-barcoded 5' primer served in a second PCR lasting roughly 7 to 11 cycles. TCRdb reprocessed the 5' RACE reads via MiXCR and lists one record per CDR3 protein. The data hold hundreds of thousands of distinct CDR3 sequences, with around 28% observed a single time. The sample was blood. These receptor sequences come from an elderly woman in good health.

There are many counts of this clonotype. This chain uses TRBV12-3 or TRBV12-4 with TRBJ2-1; 9 bases agree with TRBD1. J gave up 6 bases and V 7 bases, and 4 bases lay outside the gene matches. The CDR3 is 13 amino acids. This CDR3 reads CASNRQGVNEQFF. CDR3 bases: TGTGCCAGCAATCGACAGGGGGTCAATGAGCAGTTCTTC.

With regard to this clonotype: Since a much larger clone is just one base distant, this may be a read error. The chain uses TRBV20-1 and TRBJ2-4; 10 nucleotides agree with TRBD2. CDR1 and CDR2 from the germline V gene are DFQATT and SNEGSKA (reference sequence). V dropped 1 base and J dropped 13; count of bases not matched to a gene: 10. The CDR3 contains 14 residues. The CDR3 bases are TGCAGTGCTAGAGTTAGCGGGGGGTACAATGAGCAGTACTTC. This gives the protein CSARVSGGYNEQYF.

This clonotype has at least ten counts. The chain combines TRBV29-1 with TRBJ2-5; possibly TRBD1 for D (6 bases). The V end was cut by 5 bases, the J end by 3 bases, with 13 bases between. From germline, CDR1 is SQVTM and CDR2 ANQGSEA. The CDR3 totals 13 residues. The CDR3: CSVLDSLKETQYF. In DNA form, the CDR3 reads TGCAGCGTTTTGGACAGTTTAAAAGAGACCCAGTACTTC.

A note on this clonotype: Relative to the germline gene, one junction end is altered; a read error may explain this. The rearrangement links TRBV7-2 to TRBJ1-1; D unclear. This CDR3 has 14 amino acids. Germline V gives CDR1 SGHTA, CDR2 FQGNSA. CDR3 residues: CASSGVFLNTGAFF. The CDR3 DNA sequence: TGTGCCAGCAGCGGAGTGTTCTTGAACACTGGAGCTTTCTTT.

J is TRBJ2-1 and V is TRBV20-1, with D possibly matching TRBD1 (5 bases). Germline lookup yields CDR1 DFQATT and CDR2 SNEGSKA (reference sequence). There are 15 residues in the CDR3. Trimming shortened V by 6 bases and J by 4 bases, and 19 bases separated the two germline ends. CDR3 protein: CSASRQSSKYNEQFF. For the CDR3, the DNA is TGCAGTGCATCGAGACAGTCTAGTAAATACAATGAGCAGTTCTTC.

The V and J genes are TRBV28 and TRBJ1-2; 9 bases match TRBD1. CDR1 and CDR2 (germline): MDHEN, SYDVKM. V shed 3 bases and J 6 bases; nucleotides not matched to a gene: 8. The CDR3 runs to 15 residues. The CDR3 region is CASSLPGTGRHGYTF. CDR3 coding DNA: TGTGCCAGCAGTTTGCCCGGGACAGGGCGCCATGGCTACACCTTC.

The sample holds many counts of this clonotype. The chain employs TRBV11-2 and TRBJ2-5; unclear D gene. V was pared by 4 bases and J by 0 bases, with 15 bases between. Germline assignment: CDR1 SGHAT and CDR2 FQNNGV. The CDR3 covers 16 residues. Written as DNA, the CDR3 is TGTGCCAGCAGCTCGGTTGTGTCGGCGTACCAAGAGACCCAGTACTTC. This gives the protein CASSSVVSAYQETQYF. Filled out from reference TRBV11-2 and TRBJ2-5, the complete variable domain reads EAGVAQSPRYKIIEKRQSVAFWCNPISGHATLYWYQQILGQGPKLLIQFQNNGVVDDSQLPKDRFSAERLKGVDSTLKIQPAKLEDSAVYLCASSSVVSAYQETQYFGPGTRLLVL.

This clonotype was recorded many times. This chain uses TRBV20-1 with TRBJ2-3; 10 bases map to TRBD1. Trimming cost V 1 base and J 3 bases; bases outside gene matches: 13. The CDR3 spans 18 residues. Germline CDR1 and CDR2: DFQATT and SNEGSKA (reference sequence). CDR3 bases: TGCAGTGCTAGAGCTTTTCCGGGACAGGGGAAATTAACAGATACGCAGTATTTT. Translation gives CSARAFPGQGKLTDTQYF.

This clonotype was observed at least ten times. A clone one base away is much larger, so this may be a read error. The V gene is TRBV7-2, the J gene TRBJ2-5; 9 nucleotides agree with TRBD2. The germline V gene has CDR1 SGHTA and CDR2 FQGNSA. J was trimmed by 11 bases and V by 4 bases; bases with no gene match: 17. This CDR3 has 16 residues. DNA for the CDR3: TGTGCCAGCAGCTCCAGAAGCGGGGGGTTATACAATGAGCAGTACTTC. This codes for CASSSRSGGLYNEQYF.

The chain couples TRBV12-3 or TRBV12-4 to TRBJ2-4; 7 nucleotides agree with TRBD1. The CDR3 runs 15 residues. The J segment lost 2 bases and the V segment lost 5 bases, leaving 6 bases of the junction unmatched. CDR3 sequence (DNA): TGTGCCAGCAGTCGGGACAGTCCAACCAAAAACATTCAGTACTTC. It codes for CASSRDSPTKNIQYF.

Concerning this clonotype itself: Possible read error: a much larger clone is one base away. This sequence joins TRBV7-2 and TRBJ2-4; D perhaps matches TRBD2 (7 bases). This CDR3 contains 14 residues. Trimming removed 1 base at V and 13 bases at J, with 17 bases between. The germline CDR1 and CDR2 sequences are SGHTA and FQGNSA. In DNA, the CDR3 is TGTGCCAGCAGCTTAGAGGGGGGGGTCTGGGAGCAGTACTTC. Amino acid sequence: CASSLEGGVWEQYF. Combining the CDR3 with reference TRBV7-2 and TRBJ2-4 gives the whole variable domain GAGVSQSPSNKVTEKGKDVELRCDPISGHTALYWYRQSLGQGLEFLIYFQGNSAPDKSGLPSDRFSAERTGGSVSTLTIQRTQQEDSAVYLCASSLEGGVWEQYFGAGTRLSVL.